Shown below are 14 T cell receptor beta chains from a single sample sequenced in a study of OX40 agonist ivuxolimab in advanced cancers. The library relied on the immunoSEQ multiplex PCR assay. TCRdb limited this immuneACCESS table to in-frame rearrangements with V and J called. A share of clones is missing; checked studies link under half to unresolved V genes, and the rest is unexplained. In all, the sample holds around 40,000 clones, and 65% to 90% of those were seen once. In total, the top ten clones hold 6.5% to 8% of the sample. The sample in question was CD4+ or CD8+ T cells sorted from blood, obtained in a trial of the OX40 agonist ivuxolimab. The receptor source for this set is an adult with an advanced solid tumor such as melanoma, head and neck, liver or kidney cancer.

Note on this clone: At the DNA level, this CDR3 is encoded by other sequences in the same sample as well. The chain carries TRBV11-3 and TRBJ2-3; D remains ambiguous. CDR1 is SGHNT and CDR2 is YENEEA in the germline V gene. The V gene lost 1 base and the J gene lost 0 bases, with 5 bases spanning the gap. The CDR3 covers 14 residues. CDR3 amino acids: CASSLGRSTDTQYF. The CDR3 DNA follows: TGTGCCAGCAGCTTAGGACGGAGCACAGATACGCAGTATTTT.

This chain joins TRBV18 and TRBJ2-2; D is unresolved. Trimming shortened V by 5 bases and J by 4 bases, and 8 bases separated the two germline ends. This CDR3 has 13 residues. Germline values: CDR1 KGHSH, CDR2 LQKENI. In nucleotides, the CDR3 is TGTGCCAGCTCAGCACAGACCACCGGGGAGCTGTTTTTT. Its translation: CASSAQTTGELFF.

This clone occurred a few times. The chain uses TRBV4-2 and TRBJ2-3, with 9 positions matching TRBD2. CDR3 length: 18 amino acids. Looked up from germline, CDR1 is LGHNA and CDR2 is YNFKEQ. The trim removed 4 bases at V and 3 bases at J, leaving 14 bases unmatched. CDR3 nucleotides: TGTGCCAGCAGCCGGGGAATAGCGGGAGCAGGGAGGACAGATACGCAGTATTTT. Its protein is CASSRGIAGAGRTDTQYF.

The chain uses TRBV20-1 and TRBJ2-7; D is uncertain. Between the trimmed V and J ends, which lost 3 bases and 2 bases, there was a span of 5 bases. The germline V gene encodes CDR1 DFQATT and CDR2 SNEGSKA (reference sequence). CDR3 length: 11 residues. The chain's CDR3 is CSASQTYEQYF. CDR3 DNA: TGCAGTGCTAGCCAAACCTACGAGCAGTACTTC.

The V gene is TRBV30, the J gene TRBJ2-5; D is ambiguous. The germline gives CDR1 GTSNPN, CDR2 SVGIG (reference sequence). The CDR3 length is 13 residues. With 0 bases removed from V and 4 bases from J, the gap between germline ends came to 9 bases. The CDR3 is CAWSVEFRETQYF. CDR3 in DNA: TGTGCCTGGAGTGTAGAGTTTAGAGAGACCCAGTACTTC.

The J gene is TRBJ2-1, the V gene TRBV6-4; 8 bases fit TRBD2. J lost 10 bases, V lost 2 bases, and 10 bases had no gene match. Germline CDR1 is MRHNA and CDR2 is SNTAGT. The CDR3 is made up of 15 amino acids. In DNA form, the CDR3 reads TGTGCCAGCAGTGACGGCGGGAGGACTCCGGGGGAGCAGTTCTTC. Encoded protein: CASSDGGRTPGEQFF.

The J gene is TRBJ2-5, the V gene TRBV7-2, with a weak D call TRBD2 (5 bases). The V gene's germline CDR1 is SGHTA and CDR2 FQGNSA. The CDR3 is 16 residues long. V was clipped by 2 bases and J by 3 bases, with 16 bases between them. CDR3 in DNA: TGTGCCAGCAGCTTAAGTTACGGTGAGGGAAAAGAGACCCAGTACTTC. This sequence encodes CASSLSYGEGKETQYF.

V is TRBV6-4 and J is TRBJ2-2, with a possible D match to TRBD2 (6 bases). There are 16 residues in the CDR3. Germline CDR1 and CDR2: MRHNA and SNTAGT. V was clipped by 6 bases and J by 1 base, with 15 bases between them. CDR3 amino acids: CASSPMGSGNTGELFF. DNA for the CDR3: TGTGCCAGCAGCCCAATGGGTAGCGGGAACACCGGGGAGCTGTTTTTT.

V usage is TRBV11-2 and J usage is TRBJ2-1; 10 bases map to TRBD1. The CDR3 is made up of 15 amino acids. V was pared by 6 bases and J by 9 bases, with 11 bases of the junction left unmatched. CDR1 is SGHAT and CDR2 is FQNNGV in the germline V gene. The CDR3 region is CASRGGDRGLGEQFF. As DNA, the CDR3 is TGTGCCAGCAGAGGGGGGGACAGGGGTCTGGGTGAGCAGTTCTTC.

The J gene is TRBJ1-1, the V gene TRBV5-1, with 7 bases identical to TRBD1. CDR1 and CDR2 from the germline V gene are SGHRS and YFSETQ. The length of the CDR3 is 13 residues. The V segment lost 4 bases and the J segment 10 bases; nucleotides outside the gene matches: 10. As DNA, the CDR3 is TGCGCCAGCAGCCCCGGGGGGGACAGCGGAGCTTTCTTT. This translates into CASSPGGDSGAFF.

In DNA, the CDR3 is TGCGCCAGCAGCCCTCCGGGACAGGGCTCTGGGGCCAACGTCCTGACTTTC. Protein product: CASSPPGQGSGANVLTF. V gene TRBV5-1 combines with J gene TRBJ2-6, with 9 bases identical to TRBD1. J gave up 0 bases and V 4 bases, and 5 bases lay outside the gene matches. The germline gives CDR1 SGHRS, CDR2 YFSETQ. There are 17 residues in the CDR3.

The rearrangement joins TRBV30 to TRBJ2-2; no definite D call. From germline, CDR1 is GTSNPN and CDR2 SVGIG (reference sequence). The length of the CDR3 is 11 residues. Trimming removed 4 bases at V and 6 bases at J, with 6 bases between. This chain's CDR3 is CAWNSPGELFF. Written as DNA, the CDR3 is TGTGCCTGGAACTCTCCCGGGGAGCTGTTTTTT.

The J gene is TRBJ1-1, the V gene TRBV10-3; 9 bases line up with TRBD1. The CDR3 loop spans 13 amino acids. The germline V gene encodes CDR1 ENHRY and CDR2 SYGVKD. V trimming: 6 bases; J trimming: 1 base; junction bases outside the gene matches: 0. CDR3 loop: CAIRGQGNTEAFF. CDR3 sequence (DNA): TGTGCCATCAGGGGACAGGGGAACACTGAAGCTTTCTTT.

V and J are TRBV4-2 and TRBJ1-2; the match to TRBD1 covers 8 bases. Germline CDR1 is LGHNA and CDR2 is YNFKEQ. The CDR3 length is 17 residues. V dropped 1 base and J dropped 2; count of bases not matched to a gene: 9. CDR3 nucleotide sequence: TGTGCCAGCAGCCAAGGAGGTTCCGACAGGGGAAACTATGGCTACACCTTC. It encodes CASSQGGSDRGNYGYTF.